This T cell receptor beta chain was identified in a study of blood T cell repertoires in COVID-19. Study-level background: The samples span acute and convalescent COVID-19 from the United States, Italy and Spain. Sources were T cells, B-cell-depleted T cells, or PBMCs; the material itself was cDNA or gDNA.

Authors' processing steps: Reference gene primer amplification gave estimated nucleated cell counts. TCRdb keeps only in-frame clones here, not all; method: immunoSEQ multiplex PCR. That table gives V, J and clone size, and the DNA gave D and trimming. The table shows about 150,000 clones, with 70% to 90% occurring only once. The CDR3 is made up of 18 amino acids. Germline V CDR1 and CDR2: LNHDA, SQIVND (reference sequence). V was shortened by 2 bases and J by 1 base, with 15 bases between the two germline ends. The TCR originated in a man between 50 and 59 years old who had recovered from COVID-19. The gene calls are TRBV19 and TRBJ2-6, with D possibly being TRBD2 (5 bases). The sample consisted of peripheral blood. The DNA for the CDR3 is TGTGCCAGTAGTATAAGCGGATCTTGGGGATCTGGGGCCAACGTCCTGACTTTC. It yields the protein CASSISGSWGSGANVLTF. The variable domain in full, completed from reference TRBV19 and TRBJ2-6, reads DGGITQSPKYLFRKEGQNVTLSCEQNLNHDAMYWYRQDPGQGLRLIYYSQIVNDFQKGDIAEGYSVSREKKESFPLTVTSAQKNPTAFYLCASSISGSWGSGANVLTFGAGSRLTVL.